The 20 T cell receptor beta chains in this list originate from one sample, sequenced in a study of T cells in Graves' hyperthyroidism and ophthalmopathy. It was RNA transcripts that yielded the amplified TCR beta CDR3 regions. Carried out on the TCR CDR3, a first-round RT-PCR used the HTBI primer set. TCRdb re-derived calls from the multiplex PCR reads in MiXCR, one entry per CDR3 protein. The table has over 650,000 distinct CDR3 sequences, over 15% seen once. The sample taken for sequencing was blood. These receptors were obtained from a young man with Graves' hyperthyroidism.

This clonotype has ten or more counts. The chain recombines TRBV28 with TRBJ2-1, with TRBD2 matching 9 bases. Germline V CDR1 and CDR2: MDHEN, SYDVKM. The CDR3 totals 17 residues. J was trimmed by 0 bases and V by 5 bases; bases with no gene match: 8. The CDR3 loop is CASSARLAESSYNEQFF. The CDR3, as DNA: TGTGCCAGCAGTGCCCGACTAGCGGAGAGCTCCTACAATGAGCAGTTCTTC. The whole variable domain, remainder taken from reference TRBV28 and TRBJ2-1, is DVKVTQSSRYLVKRTGEKVFLECVQDMDHENMFWYRQDPGLGLRLIYFSYDVKMKEKGDIPEGYSVSREKKERFSLILESASTNQTSMYLCASSARLAESSYNEQFFGPGTRLTVL.

This clonotype was observed many times. The V call is TRBV27, the J call TRBJ2-3, with D perhaps matching TRBD1 (6 bases). The CDR3 spans 13 residues. Per the germline V gene, CDR1 is MNHEY and CDR2 is SMNVEV (reference sequence). The V gene lost 6 bases and the J gene lost 4 bases, with 11 bases spanning the gap. CDR3 loop: CASRSTGSDTQYF. The CDR3 DNA follows: TGTGCCAGCAGGTCCACAGGGTCAGATACGCAGTATTTT.

This clonotype has more than one count but fewer than ten. V usage is TRBV19 and J usage is TRBJ1-2, with D possibly being TRBD1 (5 bases). Trimming pared 4 bases from V and 3 bases from J, leaving 12 bases between. Germline CDR1 reads LNHDA; CDR2 reads SQIVND (reference sequence). The CDR3 has 14 residues. CDR3 protein: CASSREGRDYGYTF. The CDR3 DNA reads TGTGCCAGTAGTAGAGAGGGACGTGACTATGGCTACACCTTC.

This sequence joins TRBV27 and TRBJ1-5; D is undetermined. Deletions cut 6 bases from V and 1 base from J, with 10 bases between. This CDR3 region has 14 residues. In germline, CDR1 is MNHEY, CDR2 SMNVEV (reference sequence). The CDR3 protein is CASRKDGSNQPQHF. The CDR3, as DNA: TGTGCCAGCAGAAAGGACGGGAGCAATCAGCCCCAGCATTTT.

In this sample, this clonotype turned up a few times. The CDR3 loop reads CASSMTGLTYNEQFF. CDR3 DNA: TGTGCCAGTAGTATGACGGGTCTAACCTACAATGAGCAGTTCTTC. The chain combines TRBV19 with TRBJ2-1; D is unresolved. The CDR3 extends over 15 amino acids. Germline V gene sequence: CDR1 LNHDA, CDR2 SQIVND (reference sequence). V dropped 3 bases and J dropped 2 bases, with 11 bases sitting between them.

This clonotype was counted many times. The chain combines TRBV24-1 with TRBJ2-2; D is perhaps TRBD2 (6 bases). The CDR3 runs to 18 residues. The V gene's germline CDR1 is KGHDR and CDR2 SFDVKD. V lost 1 base and J lost 0, with 14 bases in between. The DNA of the CDR3 is TGTGCCACCAGTGATTTCGGGGAGGTGGGAACGAACACCGGGGAGCTGTTTTTT. Translating it yields CATSDFGEVGTNTGELFF.

This clonotype appeared a few times. The genes are TRBV28 and TRBJ1-2; 7 nucleotides line up with TRBD1. V shed 10 bases and J 0 bases; nucleotides not matched to a gene: 5. Germline loops: CDR1 MDHEN, CDR2 SYDVKM. The CDR3 has 13 amino acids. The CDR3 sequence is CAILQGSNYGYTF. Here the CDR3 DNA reads TGTGCCATCCTACAGGGGTCTAACTATGGCTACACCTTC.

The chain carries TRBV6-4 and TRBJ2-1; D might be TRBD2 (5 bases). Germline values: CDR1 MRHNA, CDR2 SNTAGT. V lost 8 bases, J lost 0 bases, and 14 bases lay in between. CDR3 size: 15 residues. CDR3 sequence: CASFPAGPSYNEQFF. The CDR3 nucleotides are TGTGCCAGCTTCCCGGCGGGCCCCTCCTACAATGAGCAGTTCTTC.

The gene calls are TRBV12-3 or TRBV12-4 and TRBJ1-5; the D is unclear. This CDR3 is 14 amino acids long. V shed 8 bases and J shed 3 bases, with 14 bases lying between them. The CDR3 DNA reads as TGTGCCAGCTCCTCACGGGTAGTCAATCAGCCCCAGCATTTT. The encoded protein is CASSSRVVNQPQHF.

This rearrangement joins TRBV19 to TRBJ2-1, with D uncertain. Germline V lookup: CDR1 LNHDA, CDR2 SQIVND (reference sequence). Trimming cost V 1 base and J 2 bases, with 21 bases left between them. The CDR3 sequence is 19 residues long. CDR3 sequence: CASSIAQRLDPLTYNEQFF. The CDR3 coding sequence is TGTGCCAGTAGTATAGCCCAGCGATTGGACCCGCTAACCTACAATGAGCAGTTCTTC. Full variable domain (outside the CDR3, taken from reference TRBV19 and TRBJ2-1): DGGITQSPKYLFRKEGQNVTLSCEQNLNHDAMYWYRQDPGQGLRLIYYSQIVNDFQKGDIAEGYSVSREKKESFPLTVTSAQKNPTAFYLCASSIAQRLDPLTYNEQFFGPGTRLTVL.

This clonotype showed up many times. The rearrangement uses TRBV20-1 and TRBJ2-5; 8 bases line up with TRBD2. Germline-derived CDR1 and CDR2 are DFQATT and SNEGSKA (reference sequence). V lost 4 bases to trimming and J lost 0 bases; unmatched junction nucleotides: 7. The CDR3 contains 15 residues. This CDR3 is CSATWGGRYQETQYF. The CDR3 DNA reads TGCAGTGCTACCTGGGGCGGGAGGTACCAAGAGACCCAGTACTTC.

This chain uses TRBV6-1 with TRBJ1-1; no firm D call. The germline CDR1 and CDR2 sequences are MNHNS and SASEGT. This CDR3 comprises 12 residues. The V end was cut by 4 bases, the J end by 6 bases, with 9 bases between. CDR3 sequence reads: CASSGYSSEAFF. DNA for the CDR3: TGTGCCAGCAGTGGATACAGTTCTGAAGCTTTCTTT.

V and J are TRBV14 and TRBJ2-1, with 9 bases lining up with TRBD2. V was clipped by 5 bases and J by 4 bases; unmatched bases: 6. The germline gives CDR1 SGHDN, CDR2 FVKESK. The CDR3 extends over 15 amino acids. CDR3 in DNA: TGTGCCAGCAGCTACAGACTAGCGGAATACAATGAGCAGTTCTTC. Protein: CASSYRLAEYNEQFF.

The J gene is TRBJ2-2, the V gene TRBV28, with 8 bases matching TRBD1. Unmatched junction bases numbered 6, after V lost 5 bases and J lost 4 bases. The CDR3 contains 15 residues. Germline CDR1 is MDHEN and CDR2 is SYDVKM. This chain's CDR3 is CASSTTGGTTGELFF. CDR3 nucleotide sequence: TGTGCCAGCAGTACTACAGGGGGAACCACCGGGGAGCTGTTTTTT. The full variable domain, its missing parts supplied by reference TRBV28 and TRBJ2-2, is DVKVTQSSRYLVKRTGEKVFLECVQDMDHENMFWYRQDPGLGLRLIYFSYDVKMKEKGDIPEGYSVSREKKERFSLILESASTNQTSMYLCASSTTGGTTGELFFGEGSRLTVL.

In nucleotides, the CDR3 is TGTGCCAGCATAATTGGCGGGAGATTGAATGAGCAGTTCTTC. Translating it yields CASIIGGRLNEQFF. The rearrangement joins TRBV6-1 to TRBJ2-1; 7 bases agree with TRBD2. With 7 bases clipped from V and 7 bases from J, the junction kept 10 bases outside the gene matches. In germline, CDR1 is MNHNS, CDR2 SASEGT. CDR3 length: 14 residues.

This clonotype was counted a few times. The V call is TRBV7-9, the J call TRBJ2-5; 11 nucleotides agree with TRBD2. Germline CDR1 is SEHNR and CDR2 is FQNEAQ (reference sequence). The V gene end was trimmed by 1 base and the J gene end by 1 base; junction bases not matched to a gene: 5. The CDR3 covers 17 residues. The CDR3 loop reads CASSLDPGLAVQETQYF. The DNA of the CDR3 is TGTGCCAGCAGCTTAGATCCGGGACTAGCGGTCCAAGAGACCCAGTACTTC. The full variable domain, with the rest looked up from reference TRBV7-9 and TRBJ2-5, is DTGVSQNPRHKITKRGQNVTFRCDPISEHNRLYWYRQTLGQGPEFLTYFQNEAQLEKSRLLSDRFSAERPKGSFSTLEIQRTEQGDSAMYLCASSLDPGLAVQETQYFGPGTRLLVL.

The CDR3 DNA follows: TGTGCCAGCATAAGGGGAGAATACACCGGGGAGCTGTTTTTT. Protein sequence: CASIRGEYTGELFF. V gene TRBV28 combines with J gene TRBJ2-2; D tentatively reads TRBD1 or TRBD2 (5 bases each). The CDR3 contains 14 residues. The V and J ends lost 7 bases and 3 bases respectively, with 12 bases between them. Per germline, CDR1 MDHEN and CDR2 SYDVKM.

This clonotype appeared a few times. The chain uses TRBV24-1 and TRBJ1-1; the D is unclear. From germline, CDR1 is KGHDR and CDR2 SFDVKD. This CDR3 contains 15 residues. The V and J ends lost 0 bases and 3 bases respectively, with 10 bases between them. The CDR3 DNA follows: TGTGCCACCAGTGATTTGTCGGGGTACGACACTGAAGCTTTCTTT. It yields the protein CATSDLSGYDTEAFF.

This clonotype was recorded at least ten times. The J gene is TRBJ2-7, the V gene TRBV12-3 or TRBV12-4; possible D gene TRBD2, 5 bases. The CDR3 sequence is 12 residues long. Deletions cut 7 bases from V and 6 bases from J, with 13 bases between. The CDR3 is CASTAGGLEQYF. The CDR3 DNA is TGTGCCAGCACCGCCGGAGGCCTCGAGCAGTACTTC.

The chain is built from TRBV28 and TRBJ2-4, with 15 bases fitting TRBD2. The CDR3 consists of 16 residues. After removal of 8 bases from V and 6 bases from J, the junction contained 8 bases not matched to a gene. CDR1 and CDR2 (germline): MDHEN, SYDVKM. CDR3 sequence: CASGRGLAGGVNIQYF. The CDR3 bases are TGTGCCAGCGGAAGAGGACTAGCGGGAGGGGTAAACATTCAGTACTTC.